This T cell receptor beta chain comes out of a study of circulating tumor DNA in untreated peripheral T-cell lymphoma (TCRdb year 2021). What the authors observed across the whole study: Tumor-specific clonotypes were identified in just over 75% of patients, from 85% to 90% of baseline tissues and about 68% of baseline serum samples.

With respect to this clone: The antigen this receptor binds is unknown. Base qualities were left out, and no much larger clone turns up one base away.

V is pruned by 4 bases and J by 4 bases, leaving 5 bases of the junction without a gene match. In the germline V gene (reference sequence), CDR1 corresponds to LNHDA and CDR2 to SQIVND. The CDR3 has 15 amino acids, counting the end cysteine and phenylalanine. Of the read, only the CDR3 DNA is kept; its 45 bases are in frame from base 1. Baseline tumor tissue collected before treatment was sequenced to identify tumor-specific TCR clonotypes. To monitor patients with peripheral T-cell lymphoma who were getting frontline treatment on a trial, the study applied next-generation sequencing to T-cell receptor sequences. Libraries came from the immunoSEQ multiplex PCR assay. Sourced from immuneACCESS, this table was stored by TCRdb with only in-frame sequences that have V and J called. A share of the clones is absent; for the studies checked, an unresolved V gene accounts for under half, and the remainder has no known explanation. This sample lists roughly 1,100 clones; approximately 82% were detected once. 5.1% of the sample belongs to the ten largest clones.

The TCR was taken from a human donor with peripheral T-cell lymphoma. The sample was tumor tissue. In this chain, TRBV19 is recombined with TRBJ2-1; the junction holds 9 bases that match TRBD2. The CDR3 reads CASSTPSGVYNEQFF. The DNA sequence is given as TGTGCCAGTAGTACCCCTAGCGGGGTATACAATGAGCAGTTCTTC.